This is a list of T cell receptor beta chains from one sample in a study of OX40 agonist ivuxolimab in advanced cancers. Sequenced by immunoSEQ multiplex PCR; TCRdb stores in-frame clones only, minus some. Of approximately 23,000 clones in the sample, approximately 89% were seen once. This sample comprised CD4+ or CD8+ T cells sorted from blood, obtained in a trial of the OX40 agonist ivuxolimab. All receptors derive from an adult with an advanced solid tumor such as melanoma, head and neck, liver or kidney cancer. CDR3s include the opening cysteine and the closing phenylalanine or tryptophan. A D gene is named only where the DNA matches it firmly. Clone size is shown for a subset of rows, as once, few, many or a class of expanded clone.

d_gene	abundance	j_gene	v_gene	CDR3nt	CDR3aa
TRBD2	-	TRBJ2-1	TRBV5-4	TGTGCCAGCAGCTTTAAACTAGCGGAATACAATGAGCAGTTCTTC	CASSFKLAEYNEQFF
TRBD1	-	TRBJ1-1	TRBV4-3	TGCGCCAGCAGCTTCCCGGGACAGGGGATCGCTGAAGCTTTCTTT	CASSFPGQGIAEAFF
-	-	TRBJ2-2	TRBV15	TGTGCCACCAGCATGCAGCGAAAACTCACCGGGGAGCTGTTTTTT	CATSMQRKLTGELFF
TRBD1	-	TRBJ2-2	TRBV7-3	TGTGCCAGCAGCTTAACGTATACATTCGGACAGGGAACCGGGGAGCTGTTTTTT	CASSLTYTFGQGTGELFF
TRBD2	-	TRBJ2-3	TRBV28	TGTGCCAGCAGTCCGTCTAGCGGGAGTTGGTCAGATACGCAGTATTTT	CASSPSSGSWSDTQYF
TRBD1	-	TRBJ2-3	TRBV5-4	TGTGCCAGCAGCGCAACAGGGGTTCCAGATACGCAGTATTTT	CASSATGVPDTQYF
TRBD1	-	TRBJ2-7	TRBV28	TGTGCCAGCACCAGGGACAGTAGTTACGAGCAGTACTTC	CASTRDSSYEQYF
TRBD2	-	TRBJ2-1	TRBV5-6	TGTGCCAGCAGCTTCCGACTAGCGGGGTACAATGAGCAGTTCTTC	CASSFRLAGYNEQFF
TRBD2	-	TRBJ2-7	TRBV5-1	TGCGCCAGCAGCTTGGGCCCGTTCGCTCGGGGGACTAGCGGGGCTTTGGAGCAGTACTTC	CASSLGPFARGTSGALEQYF
-	-	TRBJ2-3	TRBV6-5	TGTGCCAGCAGTTACTCGATTGAACCTGGGCAGGGTACGCAGTATTTT	CASSYSIEPGQGTQYF
-	-	TRBJ2-4	TRBV9	TGTGCCAGCGGAGGGGGTTTACGAAACATTCAGTACTTC	CASGGGLRNIQYF
TRBD1	-	TRBJ2-7	TRBV7-2	TGTGCCAGCAGCTTAGGCGGGACAGGGGTGTCCGAGCAGTACTTC	CASSLGGTGVSEQYF
-	-	TRBJ1-2	TRBV27	TGTGCCAGCAGGGACGGAACCGATAACTATGGCTACACCTTC	CASRDGTDNYGYTF
TRBD1	few	TRBJ2-4	TRBV30	TGTGCCTGGAACGGGGACAGGGGGGTAGCCAAAAACATTCAGTACTTC	CAWNGDRGVAKNIQYF
-	-	TRBJ2-3	TRBV6-4	TGTGCCAGCAGTGACTCGATTAGCGTGTGGGATACGCAGTATTTT	CASSDSISVWDTQYF
TRBD1	-	TRBJ1-4	TRBV7-8	TGTGCCAGCAGACCTGGACAGGGGGCAACTAATGAAAAACTGTTTTTT	CASRPGQGATNEKLFF
TRBD2	once	TRBJ2-7	TRBV6-6	TGTGCCAGTAGAACTAGCGCCGGATCCTACGAGCAGTACTTC	CASRTSAGSYEQYF
-	once	TRBJ2-7	TRBV21-1	TGTGCCAGCAGGTCTGAGAGACTAGAGTACTTC	CASRSERLEYF
-	-	TRBJ2-2	TRBV9	TGTGCCAGCAGCGCCACGGGGGAGCTGTTTTTT	CASSATGELFF
-	once	TRBJ1-5	TRBV19	TGTGCCAGTAGTATTAGGTACAGGGAAAGGCAGCCCCAGCATTTT	CASSIRYRERQPQHF
-	-	TRBJ2-6	TRBV28	TGTGCCAGCATTCCCACAGGCCCTTTCTCTGGGGCCAACGTCCTGACTTTC	CASIPTGPFSGANVLTF
TRBD2	-	TRBJ2-2	TRBV9	TGTGCCAGCAGTACTAGCGCGGGCAACACCGGGGAGCTGTTTTTT	CASSTSAGNTGELFF